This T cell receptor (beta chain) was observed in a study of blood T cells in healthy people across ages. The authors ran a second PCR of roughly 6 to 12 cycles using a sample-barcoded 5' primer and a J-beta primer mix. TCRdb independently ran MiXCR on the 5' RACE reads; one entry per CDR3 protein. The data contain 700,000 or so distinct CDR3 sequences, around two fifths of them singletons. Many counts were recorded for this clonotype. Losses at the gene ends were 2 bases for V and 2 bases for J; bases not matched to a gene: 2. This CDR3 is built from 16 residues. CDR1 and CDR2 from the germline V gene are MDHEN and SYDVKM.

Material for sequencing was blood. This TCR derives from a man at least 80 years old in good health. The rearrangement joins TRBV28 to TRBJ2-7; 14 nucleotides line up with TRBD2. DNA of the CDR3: TGTGCCAGCAGTTTAGGGACTAGCGGGGGACCCTACGAGCAGTACTTC. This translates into CASSLGTSGGPYEQYF.